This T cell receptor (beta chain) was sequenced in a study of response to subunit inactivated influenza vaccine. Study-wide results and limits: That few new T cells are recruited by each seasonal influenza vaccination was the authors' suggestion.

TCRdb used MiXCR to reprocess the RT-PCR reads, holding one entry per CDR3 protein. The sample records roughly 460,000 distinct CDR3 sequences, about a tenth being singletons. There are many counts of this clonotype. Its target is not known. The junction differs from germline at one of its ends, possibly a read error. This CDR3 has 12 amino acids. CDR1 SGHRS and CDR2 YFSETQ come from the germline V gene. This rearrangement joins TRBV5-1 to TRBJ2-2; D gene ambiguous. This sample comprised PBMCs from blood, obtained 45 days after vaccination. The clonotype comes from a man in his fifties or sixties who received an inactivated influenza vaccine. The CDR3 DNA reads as TGTGCCAGCAGCTCGGACACCGGGGAGCTGTTTTTT. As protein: CASSSDTGELFF.